This T cell receptor beta chain was identified during a study of blood T cell repertoires in COVID-19. Sequencing used immunoSEQ multiplex PCR; TCRdb keeps in-frame clones, though not all of them. The repertoire holds 200,000 to 300,000 clones, with about 91% as singletons. The CDR3 sequence is 20 residues long. Germline assignment: CDR1 ENHRY and CDR2 SYGVKD. V was pared by 3 bases and J by 2 bases, with 16 bases of the junction left unmatched. This clonotype originated in a woman aged 40 to 55 with acute COVID-19. V usage is TRBV10-3 and J usage is TRBJ1-3; TRBD1 matches at 10 bases. What was sequenced was PBMCs or T cells enriched from blood (not recorded which). CDR3 region: CAISDHLGSGTGVAGNTIYF. In nucleotides, the CDR3 is TGTGCCATCAGTGATCATCTTGGGTCCGGGACAGGGGTTGCTGGAAACACCATATATTTT.